This T cell receptor (beta chain) was profiled in a study of blood T cells in healthy people across ages (dated by TCRdb to the mid-2010s). For the study in its entirety: In model experiments, roughly one uniquely barcoded TCR beta cDNA molecule per two T cells was captured by template switching. The study measured age-related changes in TCR beta repertoire diversity using deep sequencing normalized with unique cDNA molecular identifiers. Donors were grouped into four age groups: young (average approximately 16 years), middle-aged (39), aged (62) and long-lived (around 82). To avoid experimental bias, donors of different ages were randomly spread across the sequencing lanes. For two donors (one aged 18 to 29 and one aged 80 or older), the study analyzed two additional independent replicas of 1 million unique cDNA reads from the same blood draw.

The library came from 5' RACE. The sequencer was an Illumina HiSeq 2500. A second PCR of roughly 6 to 11 cycles was performed with a sample-barcoded 5' primer and a J-beta primer mix. A template-switch 5' adaptor carrying 12 random nucleotides introduced a unique molecular identifier onto each TCR beta cDNA molecule. Each sample yielded at least 3 million CDR3-containing paired-end reads. The Mint cDNA synthesis kit, primed by a TRBC-specific oligonucleotide, was used to synthesize first-strand cDNA from all RNA. Following uracil-DNA glycosylase treatment, all cDNA underwent a first 18-cycle PCR with the universal primers M1SS and BC2_uni_R. On the authors' methods: For normalization, 1 million high-quality reads, each with a distinct molecular identifier, were randomly selected from each sample. Instead of being binned into consensus sequences, reads with shared molecular identifiers were discarded. MiTCR, run with a Q25 quality threshold and the strictest error-elimination algorithm, handled CDR3 identification, clonotype clustering and error correction. A nonparametric unseen species model using Euler transformation provided a lower-bound estimate of total TCR beta diversity. Starting from the raw public reads, TCRdb applied fastp trimming at Q25, assembled clones with MiXCR and retained in-frame beta chains. A single entry per CDR3 protein holds the most common genes and DNA from its merged rows. The V and J calls reflect TCRdb's pipeline rather than the authors' work. Recorded for this sample are about 680,000 distinct CDR3 sequences; over 45% of them occurred a single time. The ten largest clones take up under 35% of the sample.

The donors were around 39 Caucasian individuals from Russia, aged roughly 6 to 100 years, who were systemically healthy. Each donor gave ten milliliters of peripheral blood, collected into EDTA-treated Vacutainer tubes. Ficoll-Paque density-gradient centrifugation was used to isolate PBMCs, with at least 6.5 million per sample. Trizol reagent was used to extract total RNA from PBMCs, with at least 6 micrograms per sample. The percentages of naive CD45RAhigh/CD27high T cells were determined by flow cytometry on a PBMC aliquot from every donor. This clonotype was seen at least ten times. The specificity of this receptor is unknown. Base quality data are lacking; no much larger clone is found one base away. The research as a whole found: Because the CMV infection status of the donors was unknown, age-related changes in expanded clonotypes may potentially have been confounded. Bulk unsorted PBMC profiling prevented conclusive comparison of naive and antigen-experienced compartments. There was a strong correlation between observed TCR beta diversity and the percentage of naive T cells measured by flow cytometry. Total diversity estimates from one million sequenced T cells were considered lower bounds and underestimates. Observed TCR beta diversity per million T cells fell roughly linearly with age, and a significant reduction was already apparent by age approximately 40. Compared with the aged group, more naive CD4+ T cells, fewer expanded clones and increased TCR diversity were shown by the long-lived group, suggesting age selection.

The germline V gene sets CDR1 to ENHRY and CDR2 to SYGVKD. V is shortened by 7 bases, J by 8 bases, and the region joining them spans 12 bases. Including cysteine and phenylalanine, the CDR3 has 11 amino acids. Only the CDR3 portion is preserved as DNA: 33 bases, with reading frame beginning at the first base. Source material: blood. This chain is built from TRBV10-3 and TRBJ2-7; possibly the D gene is TRBD2, per 6 matching bases. This TCR was sampled from a woman in her sixties or seventies in good health. The nucleotide sequence reads as follows: TGTGCCATCAACCGACTAGGCAAGCAGTACTTC. It translates as CAINRLGKQYF.